Listed below are T cell receptor beta chains from one sample, sequenced in a study of blood T cells in healthy people across ages. From the 5' RACE reads, TCRdb called clonotypes with MiXCR, one entry per CDR3 protein. The sample yields about 780,000 distinct CDR3 sequences, less than 60% seen once. Source material: blood. The receptors stem from a man older than 75 in good health. Each CDR3 is given with its conserved first and last residue.

V	J	CDR3
TRBV27	TRBJ2-1	CVSSLERTYNEQFF
TRBV24-1	TRBJ2-7	CATSDQTSVTYEQYF
TRBV29-1	TRBJ1-1	CSVDEPNTEAFF
TRBV9	TRBJ2-1	CASSVEWDEQFF
TRBV20-1	TRBJ2-7	CSARDLGGDSYEQYF
TRBV5-6	TRBJ2-1	CASSLGGAGDNEQFF
TRBV7-2	TRBJ2-5	CASTLTGGYNEQYF
TRBV12-3/TRBV12-4	TRBJ2-1	CASSFRGRYVEQFF
TRBV12-3/TRBV12-4	TRBJ2-3	CASSLAGGVPDTQYF
TRBV20-1	TRBJ2-1	CSARPGTSGANSYNEQFF
TRBV7-6	TRBJ1-6	CASSLEGRDNSPLHF
TRBV19	TRBJ2-4	CASSIVGAGEQYF
TRBV19	TRBJ2-1	CASSDTSSAYNEQFF
TRBV6-2/TRBV6-3	TRBJ2-7	CASSHNKGQGITYEQYF
TRBV11-3	TRBJ2-1	CASSPDVYNEQFF
TRBV12-3/TRBV12-4	TRBJ2-5	CANSLHRLGGETQYF
TRBV27	TRBJ1-5	CANSRGGFNQPQHF
TRBV4-3	TRBJ2-1	CASSGDSYWDEQFF
TRBV5-1	TRBJ2-3	CASSFSGNTDTQYF
TRBV30	TRBJ2-1	CAWRRSGRAIDEQFF
TRBV29-1	TRBJ2-1	CSVATSGDNEQFF
TRBV6-6	TRBJ2-7	CASRTGQGGYEQYF
TRBV6-5	TRBJ2-7	CASRPQGIYEQYF
TRBV5-1	TRBJ2-5	CASSLFRRGETQYF
TRBV20-1	TRBJ2-5	CIARGSGQETQYF
TRBV20-1	TRBJ2-1	CSARDFGGRPTFF
TRBV10-3	TRBJ2-7	CAISERAGAYEQYF